The source of this TCR beta chain is a study of T cell repertoires in cytomegalovirus infection (dated by TCRdb to about 2019). Broadly, across the study: Recently identified HLA-C-restricted CMV epitopes, whose presentation resists viral immunomodulation, were targeted by peptide stimulations together with well-studied HLA-B-restricted epitopes. Because public TCR beta signatures pointed to carriage of CMV infection together with the matching HLA type, the HLA type of each donor mattered for the analysis. The paper's findings and limits, for the study overall: In both this cohort and an independent cohort of 352 donors, the cumulative frequency of public TCR beta family members distinguished carriers of CMV infection plus the relevant HLA type. The ex vivo response was dominated by HLA-C-restricted CMV-specific TCR beta clonotypes, and the single most frequent clonotype in two of eight donors was supplied by these HLA-C-restricted clonotypes.

The instrument was an Illumina HiSeq 1500. The public sequencing data were trimmed at Q25 with fastp and processed into clonotypes with MiXCR by TCRdb, which kept only in-frame beta chains. Every distinct CDR3 protein forms one entry, paired with its most common genes and DNA. The sample table shows approximately 910,000 distinct CDR3 sequences, and more than 25% are seen once. Around 15% of the sample lies in the top ten. This clonotype was seen ten or more times. What this receptor recognizes is not known. It has no much larger one-base neighbor in the sample; base qualities were not kept. CDR1 SGHTA and CDR2 FQGNSA were looked up in the germline V gene. Trimming takes 1 base from V and 7 bases from J, and the germline ends sit 10 bases apart. The CDR3, cysteine through phenylalanine, is 13 amino acids long. Solely the CDR3 DNA is kept, with 39 bases framed from the first base. The meaning of the sample's treatment or condition label: in vitro stimulation with specific CMV peptide epitopes to enrich CMV-specific T cells.

Here the chain combines TRBV7-2 and TRBJ1-1, with the D gene not confidently named. This clonotype was obtained from a human donor in good health (CMV status not recorded). Some clones in this sample may be carry-over from other donors' samples. The specimen was cultured CD8+ T cells from PBMCs, collected from culture after CMV antigen stimulation. The nucleotide sequence reads TGTGCCAGCAGCTTAGGGACGGCTCATGAAGCTTTCTTT. The encoded protein is CASSLGTAHEAFF.